The 30 T cell receptor beta chains reported below all come from one sample, sequenced in a study of identical twins. TCRdb itself ran the 5' RACE reads through MiXCR, one entry per CDR3 protein. The sample lists 450,000 or so distinct CDR3 sequences; about 14% were seen once. This sample was shared with a second study, whose subject was yellow fever vaccine responses in identical twins.

Material for sequencing was CD4+ T cells sorted from blood. These receptors came from a woman aged 18-30 years in good health.

The chain is built from TRBV6-1 and TRBJ2-5; 10 positions agree with TRBD2. Germline loops: CDR1 MNHNS, CDR2 SASEGT. The V segment lost 2 bases and the J segment 5 bases; nucleotides outside the gene matches: 8. The length of the CDR3 is 16 residues. CDR3 in amino acids: CASSERLAGAAETQYF. CDR3 DNA sequence: TGTGCCAGCAGTGAACGGCTAGCGGGAGCGGCGGAGACCCAGTACTTC.

The gene calls are TRBV7-8 and TRBJ2-4; TRBD1 or TRBD2 may be the D gene (5 bases each). The CDR3 is 15 amino acids. Trimming cost V 0 bases and J 4 bases, with 10 bases left between them. Germline V gives CDR1 SGHVS, CDR2 FQNEAQ. The CDR3: CASSLAWDGKNIQYF. The CDR3 DNA follows: TGTGCCAGCAGCTTAGCCTGGGACGGAAAAAACATTCAGTACTTC.

V is TRBV30 and J is TRBJ2-7; no firm D call. Trimming removed 2 bases at V and 2 bases at J, with 10 bases between. The CDR3 runs 13 residues. From germline, CDR1 is GTSNPN and CDR2 SVGIG (reference sequence). The CDR3 here is CAWSPRPAYEQYF. The CDR3 bases are TGTGCCTGGAGTCCCCGTCCGGCCTACGAGCAGTACTTC.

This clonotype was observed at least ten times. The rearrangement joins TRBV27 to TRBJ2-7, with no clear D. The germline CDR1 and CDR2 sequences are MNHEY and SMNVEV (reference sequence). Trimming shortened V by 5 bases and J by 7 bases, and 12 bases separated the two germline ends. CDR3 length: 12 amino acids. CDR3 residues: CASSPQVGEQYF. In DNA, the CDR3 is TGTGCCAGCAGTCCCCAAGTTGGGGAGCAGTACTTC.

This clonotype has ten or more counts. The chain couples TRBV15 to TRBJ2-7; TRBD1 matches 7 bases. The CDR3 covers 14 residues. V lost 1 base, J lost 7 bases, and 7 bases stayed unmatched. The germline gives CDR1 LNHNV, CDR2 YYDKDF (reference sequence). Here the CDR3 DNA reads TGTGCCACCAGCAGAGGAGGGGGCCGAGAAGAGCAGTACTTC. It yields the protein CATSRGGGREEQYF.

This rearrangement joins TRBV3-1 to TRBJ2-3; D may be TRBD1 (6 bases). The V and J ends lost 5 bases and 1 base respectively, with 16 bases between them. CDR3 size: 16 residues. The germline CDR1 and CDR2 sequences are LGHDT and YNNKEL (reference sequence). The CDR3 spells CASSKMQGIGTDTQYF. The CDR3 coding sequence is TGTGCCAGCAGCAAAATGCAGGGGATTGGCACAGATACGCAGTATTTT.

This clonotype was found many times. The chain links TRBV25-1 to TRBJ2-1; 10 bases align to TRBD1. The CDR3 has 14 amino acids. The V and J ends lost 5 bases and 5 bases, in that order; junction bases with no gene match: 3. The germline gives CDR1 MGHDK, CDR2 SYGVNS. CDR3 in amino acids: CASSRTGGNNEQFF. The CDR3 DNA sequence: TGTGCCAGCAGTCGGACAGGGGGTAACAATGAGCAGTTCTTC.

The rearrangement links TRBV12-3 or TRBV12-4 to TRBJ2-7; unclear D gene. With 5 bases removed from V and 7 bases from J, the gap between germline ends came to 9 bases. This CDR3 comprises 11 residues. CDR3 amino acids: CASSPFGEQYF. CDR3 sequence (DNA): TGTGCCAGCAGTCCCTTCGGGGAGCAGTACTTC.

The sample holds a few counts of this clonotype. The CDR3 spells CASSWDRGGEQYF. CDR3 in DNA: TGCGCCAGCAGCTGGGACCGGGGAGGCGAGCAGTACTTC. The gene calls are TRBV5-1 and TRBJ2-7; D is possibly TRBD2 (6 bases). This CDR3 has 13 residues. V gave up 3 bases and J gave up 6 bases, with 13 bases separating them. Germline lookup yields CDR1 SGHRS and CDR2 YFSETQ.

This chain links TRBV5-1 with TRBJ2-2, with 7 nucleotides matching TRBD2. Germline V gives CDR1 SGHRS, CDR2 YFSETQ. The J segment lost 1 base and the V segment lost 2 bases, leaving 2 bases of the junction unmatched. This CDR3 contains 15 residues. The CDR3: CASSFGGENTGELFF. CDR3 DNA: TGCGCCAGCAGCTTTGGGGGGGAGAACACCGGGGAGCTGTTTTTT.

This chain joins TRBV29-1 and TRBJ2-5; D remains ambiguous. Germline CDR1 SQVTM, CDR2 ANQGSEA. Deletions cut 6 bases from V and 5 bases from J, with 13 bases between. CDR3 length: 12 amino acids. The CDR3 DNA sequence: TGCAGCGTCGAAAAGGGAAAGGAGACCCAGTACTTC. Protein: CSVEKGKETQYF.

This clonotype has just a few counts. The gene calls are TRBV7-2 and TRBJ2-7; D call uncertain. The CDR3 runs to 15 residues. Trimming stripped 1 base from V and 1 base from J, with 11 bases between. The germline V gene has CDR1 SGHTA and CDR2 FQGNSA. CDR3 sequence: CASSLGQLGSYEQYF. CDR3 sequence (DNA): TGTGCCAGCAGCTTAGGGCAGCTGGGATCCTACGAGCAGTACTTC.

This clonotype has only a few counts. J is TRBJ2-2 and V is TRBV19; a weak D match, TRBD2 (9 bases). Trimming cost V 6 bases and J 1 base, with 15 bases left between them. CDR3 length equals 16 residues. CDR1 LNHDA and CDR2 SQIVND come from the germline V gene (reference sequence). This CDR3 is CASSAGGTGNTGELFF. CDR3 DNA: TGTGCCAGTAGCGCGGGAGGGACAGGGAACACCGGGGAGCTGTTTTTT.

This clonotype was seen only a few times. The chain joins TRBV12-3 or TRBV12-4 to TRBJ2-4, with 8 bases fitting TRBD1. The V and J ends lost 4 bases and 3 bases, in that order; junction bases with no gene match: 5. The CDR3 covers 15 residues. CDR3 DNA: TGTGCCAGCAGTTCAGGGGGCATGAGCAAAAACATTCAGTACTTC. It yields the protein CASSSGGMSKNIQYF.

This chain uses TRBV30 with TRBJ2-7; 7 positions match TRBD1. The ends lost 7 bases at V and 4 bases at J; junction bases unmatched: 19. Germline V lookup: CDR1 GTSNPN, CDR2 SVGIG (reference sequence). The CDR3 has 16 residues. The CDR3 here is CASISSIGGQAYEQYF. The CDR3 region has the DNA TGTGCCTCCATCTCCTCAATAGGGGGCCAGGCATACGAGCAGTACTTC.

This clonotype was counted only a few times. The rearrangement uses TRBV5-1 and TRBJ2-7; 10 bases agree with TRBD1. V gave up 4 bases and J gave up 1 base; unmatched junction bases: 8. The CDR3 has 16 residues. The germline V gene has CDR1 SGHRS and CDR2 YFSETQ. The CDR3 sequence is CASSAQPGQGSYEQYF. Written as DNA, the CDR3 is TGCGCCAGCAGCGCGCAACCGGGACAGGGGTCCTACGAGCAGTACTTC.

This chain joins TRBV11-2 and TRBJ2-7, with 8 bases aligning to TRBD1. Losses at the gene ends were 2 bases for V and 0 bases for J; bases not matched to a gene: 6. CDR3 length: 16 amino acids. Germline V gene lookup returns CDR1 SGHAT and CDR2 FQNNGV. Written as DNA, the CDR3 is TGTGCCAGCAGCTTAATGTGGGACAGGAGCTCCTACGAGCAGTACTTC. Protein sequence: CASSLMWDRSSYEQYF.

A few counts support this clonotype. This chain joins TRBV12-3 or TRBV12-4 and TRBJ2-7; 8 nucleotides align to TRBD2. The CDR3 length is 14 residues. J lost 3 bases, V lost 5 bases, and 6 bases had no gene match. The CDR3: CASSPQAGGYEQYF. CDR3 nucleotide sequence: TGTGCCAGCAGTCCCCAGGCGGGGGGCTACGAGCAGTACTTC.

The V and J genes are TRBV25-1 and TRBJ2-1; D possibly uses TRBD1 or TRBD2 (5 bases each). Trimming left V 5 bases short and J 0 bases short, with 11 bases between. Germline loops: CDR1 MGHDK, CDR2 SYGVNS. The CDR3 runs to 15 residues. CDR3 sequence (DNA): TGTGCCAGCAGTCGGTCAGGGACCTCCTACAATGAGCAGTTCTTC. Protein product: CASSRSGTSYNEQFF.

The table lists this clonotype with many counts. This chain links TRBV12-3 or TRBV12-4 with TRBJ1-4; no reliable D call. Trimming removed 5 bases at V and 5 bases at J, with 12 bases between. The CDR3 runs 14 residues. As DNA, the CDR3 is TGTGCCAGCAGTCCCCGTTTGTGGAATGAAAAACTGTTTTTT. It codes for CASSPRLWNEKLFF.

This clonotype was observed a few times. The chain has TRBV3-1 and TRBJ2-1, with 11 bases identical to TRBD2. Germline trimming cut 11 bases from V and 0 bases from J; bases unmatched to any gene: 18. The germline V gene encodes CDR1 LGHDT and CDR2 YNNKEL (reference sequence). The CDR3 is made up of 19 amino acids. CDR3 amino acids: CALSTLGLAEGSSYNEQFF. The CDR3 DNA follows: TGTGCCCTCAGCACACTGGGACTAGCGGAGGGAAGCTCCTACAATGAGCAGTTCTTC.

This chain uses TRBV10-3 with TRBJ1-5, with 9 nucleotides matching TRBD1. Trimming at V came to 0 bases and at J to 4 bases, leaving 10 bases not matched to a gene. Germline loops: CDR1 ENHRY, CDR2 SYGVKD. This CDR3 is 18 amino acids long. Here the CDR3 DNA reads TGTGCCATCAGTGAGTCGAGGGGCGTGGACAGGGGTAATCAGCCCCAGCATTTT. As protein: CAISESRGVDRGNQPQHF.

The V gene is TRBV12-3 or TRBV12-4, the J gene TRBJ2-5; no firm D call. V was trimmed by 4 bases and J by 2 bases, leaving 14 bases between them. The CDR3 consists of 15 residues. CDR3 sequence reads: CASSSGLPKQETQYF. The CDR3 DNA follows: TGTGCCAGCAGTTCAGGATTACCCAAACAAGAGACCCAGTACTTC.

This clonotype has just a few counts. The rearrangement uses TRBV6-5 and TRBJ1-6, with 8 bases identical to TRBD1. The germline CDR1 and CDR2 sequences are MNHEY and SVGAGI. This CDR3 spans 16 amino acids. J was trimmed by 7 bases and V by 2 bases; bases with no gene match: 7. The CDR3 DNA follows: TGTGCCAGCAGTTACAACGCCGGGACAGGCAATTCACCCCTCCACTTT. Protein: CASSYNAGTGNSPLHF.

This clonotype was recorded many times. V and J are TRBV12-3 or TRBV12-4 and TRBJ2-7; D is ambiguous. Trimming took 7 bases from V and 5 from J, leaving 15 bases between them. CDR3 length: 13 amino acids. The CDR3 nucleotides read TGTGCCAGCACAGCCAGAGGTAGCCACGAGCAGTACTTC. Its translation: CASTARGSHEQYF.

The sample holds a few counts of this clonotype. V and J are TRBV4-1 and TRBJ2-7, with 9 bases that match TRBD1. In germline, CDR1 is MGHRA, CDR2 YSYEKL. With V trimmed by 5 bases and J by 3 bases, 8 bases remained unmatched. The CDR3 runs to 15 residues. The DNA of the CDR3 is TGCGCCAGCAGCTCCCTGCCGGGACAGGGCTACGAGCAGTACTTC. This gives the protein CASSSLPGQGYEQYF.

V usage is TRBV7-2 and J usage is TRBJ1-5; D call uncertain. Trimming left V 2 bases short and J 3 bases short, with 5 bases between. The germline CDR1 and CDR2 sequences are SGHTA and FQGNSA. The CDR3 contains 13 residues. The CDR3 sequence: CASSLYVNQPQHF. The CDR3 region has the DNA TGTGCCAGCAGCTTATATGTCAATCAGCCCCAGCATTTT.

This clonotype was seen a few times. CDR3 sequence: CASSGGKNTEAFF. The DNA for the CDR3 is TGTGCCAGCAGCGGGGGGAAGAACACTGAAGCTTTCTTT. This chain connects TRBV5-6 to TRBJ1-1; TRBD1 is a possible D gene (5 bases). Per germline, CDR1 SGHDT and CDR2 YYEEEE. There are 13 residues in the CDR3. Between the trimmed V and J ends, which lost 4 bases and 1 base, there was a span of 8 bases.

This clonotype was observed a few times. The gene calls are TRBV10-3 and TRBJ2-7; the D gene is possibly TRBD2 (5 bases). The germline gives CDR1 ENHRY, CDR2 SYGVKD. The CDR3 has 16 residues. The ends were cut back, 3 bases at V and 2 bases at J, with 17 bases in the middle. In DNA, the CDR3 is TGTGCCATCAGTGACCAAATTCCGGGATCCACCTACGAGCAGTACTTC. It encodes CAISDQIPGSTYEQYF.

This clonotype has more than one count but fewer than ten. A junction boundary mismatches the germline segment, possibly from a read error. J is TRBJ1-5 and V is TRBV18, with D perhaps matching TRBD1 (6 bases). The CDR3 is made up of 14 amino acids. Germline lookup yields CDR1 KGHSH and CDR2 LQKENI. The CDR3, as DNA: TGTGCCAGCTCATCACCGATCGCTACACAGGGTCCGCATTTT. This translates into CASSSPIATQGPHF.